The T cell receptor beta chain under discussion was sequenced for a study of CD8 T cells in Susac syndrome. RNA, at roughly 0.45 to 1 ug, was reverse transcribed with random hexamers. One entry per CDR3 protein results from TCRdb running MiXCR on the immunoSEQ multiplex PCR reads. The sample carries roughly 190,000 distinct CDR3 sequences, approximately 94% recorded once. The CDR3 loop spans 14 amino acids. V lost 7 bases and J lost 6; bases outside the gene matches: 14. CDR1 SQVTM and CDR2 ANQGSEA come from the germline V gene. The chain links TRBV29-1 to TRBJ2-7; 8 bases agree with TRBD2. The clonotype comes from a human donor with Susac syndrome. The sequenced material came from CD4+ T cells from PBMCs. In DNA, the CDR3 is TGCAGCGCCCAAAACGTCGGGGGGGCGGGCGAGCAGTACTTC. Protein sequence: CSAQNVGGAGEQYF.